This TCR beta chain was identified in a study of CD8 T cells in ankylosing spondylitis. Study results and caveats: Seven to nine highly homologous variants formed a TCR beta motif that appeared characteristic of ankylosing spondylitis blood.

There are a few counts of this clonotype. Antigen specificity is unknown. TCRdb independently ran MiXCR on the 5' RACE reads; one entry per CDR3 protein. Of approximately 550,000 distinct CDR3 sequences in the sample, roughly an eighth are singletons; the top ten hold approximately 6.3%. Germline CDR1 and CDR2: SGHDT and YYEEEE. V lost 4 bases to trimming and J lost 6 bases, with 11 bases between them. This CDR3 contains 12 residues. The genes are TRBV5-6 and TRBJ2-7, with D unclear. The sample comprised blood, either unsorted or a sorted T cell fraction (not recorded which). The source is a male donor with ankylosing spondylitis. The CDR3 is CASSRRSLEQYF. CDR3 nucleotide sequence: TGTGCCAGCAGCCGCCGGAGCCTCGAGCAGTACTTC.